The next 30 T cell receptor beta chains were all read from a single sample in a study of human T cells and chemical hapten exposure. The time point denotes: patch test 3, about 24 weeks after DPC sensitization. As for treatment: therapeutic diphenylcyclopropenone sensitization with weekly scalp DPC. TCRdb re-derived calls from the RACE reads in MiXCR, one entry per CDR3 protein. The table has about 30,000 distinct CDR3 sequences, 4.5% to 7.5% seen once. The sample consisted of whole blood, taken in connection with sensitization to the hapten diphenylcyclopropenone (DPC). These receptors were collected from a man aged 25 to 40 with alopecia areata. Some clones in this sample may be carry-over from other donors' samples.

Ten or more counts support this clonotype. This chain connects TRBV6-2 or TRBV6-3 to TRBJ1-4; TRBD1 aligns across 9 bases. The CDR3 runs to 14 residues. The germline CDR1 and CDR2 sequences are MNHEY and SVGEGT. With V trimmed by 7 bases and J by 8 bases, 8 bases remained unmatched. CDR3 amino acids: CASTGDRAYEKLFF. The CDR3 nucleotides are TGTGCCAGCACTGGGGACAGGGCATACGAAAAACTGTTTTTT.

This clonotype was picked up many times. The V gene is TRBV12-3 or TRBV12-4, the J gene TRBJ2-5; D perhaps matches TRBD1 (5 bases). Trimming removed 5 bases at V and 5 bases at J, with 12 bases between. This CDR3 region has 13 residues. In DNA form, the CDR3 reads TGTGCCAGCAGTCCCCTCCCAGGGGAGACCCAGTACTTC. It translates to CASSPLPGETQYF.

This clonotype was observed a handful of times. CDR3 DNA sequence: TGTGCCAGCAGCGTAGATCCTAGCGGGAACTACAATGAGCAGTTCTTC. Its protein is CASSVDPSGNYNEQFF. This sequence joins TRBV9 and TRBJ2-1; 9 nucleotides match TRBD2. The germline CDR1 and CDR2 sequences are SGDLS and YYNGEE. This CDR3 has 16 amino acids. J gave up 3 bases and V 0 bases, and 4 bases lay outside the gene matches.

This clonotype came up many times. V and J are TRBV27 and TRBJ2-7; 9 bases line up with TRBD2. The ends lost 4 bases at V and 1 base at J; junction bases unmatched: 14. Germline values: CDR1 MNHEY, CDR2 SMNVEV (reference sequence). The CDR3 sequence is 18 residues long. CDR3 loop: CASSSGAPVSGGSYEQYF. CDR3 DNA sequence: TGTGCCAGCAGTTCTGGCGCCCCGGTTAGCGGGGGTTCCTACGAGCAGTACTTC.

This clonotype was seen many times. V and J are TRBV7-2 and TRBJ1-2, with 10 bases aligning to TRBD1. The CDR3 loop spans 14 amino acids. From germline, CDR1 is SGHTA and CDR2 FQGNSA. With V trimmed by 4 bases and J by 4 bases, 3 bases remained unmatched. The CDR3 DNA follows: TGTGCCAGCAGCTCTAGGGACAGGGGCTATGGCTACACCTTC. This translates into CASSSRDRGYGYTF.

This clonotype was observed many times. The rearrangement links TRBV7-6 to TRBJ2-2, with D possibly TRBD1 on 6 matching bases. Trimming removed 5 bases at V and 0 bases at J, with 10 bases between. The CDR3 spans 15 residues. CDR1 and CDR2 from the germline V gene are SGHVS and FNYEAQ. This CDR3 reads CASSPGHSNTGELFF. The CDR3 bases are TGTGCCAGCAGCCCGGGACATTCGAACACCGGGGAGCTGTTTTTT.

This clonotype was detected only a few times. The CDR3 bases are TGCAGTGCTAGAGTCCAGGGCCCAGATACGCAGTATTTT. It translates to CSARVQGPDTQYF. The chain is built from TRBV20-1 and TRBJ2-3; a weak D match, TRBD1 (5 bases). Germline CDR1 is DFQATT and CDR2 is SNEGSKA (reference sequence). The CDR3 is 13 residues long. Trimming took off 1 base at V and 4 bases at J, with 9 bases between the two ends.

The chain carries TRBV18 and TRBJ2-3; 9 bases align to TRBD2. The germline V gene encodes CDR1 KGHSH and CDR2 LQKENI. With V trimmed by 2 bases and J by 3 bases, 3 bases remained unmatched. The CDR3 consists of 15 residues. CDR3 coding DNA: TGTGCCAGCTCACCAGCTAGCGGGAAGACAGATACGCAGTATTTT. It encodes CASSPASGKTDTQYF.

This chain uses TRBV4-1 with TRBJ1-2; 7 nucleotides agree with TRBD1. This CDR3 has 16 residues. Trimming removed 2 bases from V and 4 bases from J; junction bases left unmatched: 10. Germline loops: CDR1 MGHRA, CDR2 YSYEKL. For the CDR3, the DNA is TGCGCCAGCAGCCAACATCTGTCAGGGGGGGGCTATGGCTACACCTTC. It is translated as CASSQHLSGGGYGYTF.

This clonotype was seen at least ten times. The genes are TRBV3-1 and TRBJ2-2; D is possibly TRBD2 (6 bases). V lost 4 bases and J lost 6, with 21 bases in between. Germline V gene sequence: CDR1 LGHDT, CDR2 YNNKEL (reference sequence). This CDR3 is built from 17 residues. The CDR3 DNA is TGTGCCAGCAGCCGACCGGGCGGACTACTGAAGGCCGGGGAGCTGTTTTTT. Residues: CASSRPGGLLKAGELFF.

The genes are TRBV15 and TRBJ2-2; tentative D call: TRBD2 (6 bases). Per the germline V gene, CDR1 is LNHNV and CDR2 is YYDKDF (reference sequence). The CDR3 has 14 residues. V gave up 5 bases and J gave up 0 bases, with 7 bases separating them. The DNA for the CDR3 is TGTGCCACCAGCGGACTATCGAACACCGGGGAGCTGTTTTTT. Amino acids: CATSGLSNTGELFF.

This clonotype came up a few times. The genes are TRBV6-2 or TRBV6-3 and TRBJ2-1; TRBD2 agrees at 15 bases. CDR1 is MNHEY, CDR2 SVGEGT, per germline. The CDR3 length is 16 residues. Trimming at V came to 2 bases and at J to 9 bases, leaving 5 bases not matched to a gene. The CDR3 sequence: CASSYGTSGRISEQFF. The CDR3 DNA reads TGTGCCAGCAGTTACGGGACTAGCGGGAGGATCAGTGAGCAGTTCTTC.

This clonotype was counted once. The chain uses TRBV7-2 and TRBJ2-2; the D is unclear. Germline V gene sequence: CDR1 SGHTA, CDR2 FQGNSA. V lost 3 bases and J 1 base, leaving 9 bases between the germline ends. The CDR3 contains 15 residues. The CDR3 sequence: CASSFGQMNTGELFF. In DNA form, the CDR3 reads TGTGCCAGCAGCTTTGGCCAGATGAACACCGGGGAGCTGTTTTTT. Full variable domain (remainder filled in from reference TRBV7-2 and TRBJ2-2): GAGVSQSPSNKVTEKGKDVELRCDPISGHTALYWYRQSLGQGLEFLIYFQGNSAPDKSGLPSDRFSAERTGGSVSTLTIQRTQQEDSAVYLCASSFGQMNTGELFFGEGSRLTVL.

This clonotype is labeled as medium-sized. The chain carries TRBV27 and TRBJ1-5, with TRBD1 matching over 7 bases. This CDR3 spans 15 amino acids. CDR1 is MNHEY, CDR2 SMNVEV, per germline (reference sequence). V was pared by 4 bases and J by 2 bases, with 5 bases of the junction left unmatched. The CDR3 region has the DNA TGTGCCAGCAGTTCCGAGGGGGCGGGCAATCAGCCCCAGCATTTT. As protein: CASSSEGAGNQPQHF.

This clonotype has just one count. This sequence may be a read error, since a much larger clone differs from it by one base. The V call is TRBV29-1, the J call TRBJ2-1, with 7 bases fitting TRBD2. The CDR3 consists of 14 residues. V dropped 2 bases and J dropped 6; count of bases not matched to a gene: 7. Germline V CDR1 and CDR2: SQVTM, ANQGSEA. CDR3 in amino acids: CSVEQRGESNEQFF. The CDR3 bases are TGCAGCGTTGAACAACGGGGGGAGTCCAATGAGCAGTTCTTC.

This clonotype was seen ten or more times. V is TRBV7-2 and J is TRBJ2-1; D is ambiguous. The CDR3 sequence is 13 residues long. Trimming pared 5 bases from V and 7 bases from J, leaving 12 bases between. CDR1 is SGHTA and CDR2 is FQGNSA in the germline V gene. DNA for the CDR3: TGTGCCAGCAGCCGGTCCCATGGGAATGAGCAGTTCTTC. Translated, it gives CASSRSHGNEQFF.

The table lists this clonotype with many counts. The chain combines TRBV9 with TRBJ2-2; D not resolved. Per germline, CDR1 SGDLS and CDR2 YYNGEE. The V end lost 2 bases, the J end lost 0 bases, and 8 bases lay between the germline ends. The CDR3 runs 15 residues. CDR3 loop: CASSVAVSNTGELFF. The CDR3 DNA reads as TGTGCCAGCAGCGTGGCGGTATCGAACACCGGGGAGCTGTTTTTT.

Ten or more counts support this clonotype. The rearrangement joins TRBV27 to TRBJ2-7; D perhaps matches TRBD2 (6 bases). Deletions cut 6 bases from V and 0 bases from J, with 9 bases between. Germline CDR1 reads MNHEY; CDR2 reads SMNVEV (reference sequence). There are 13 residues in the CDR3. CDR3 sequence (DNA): TGTGCCAGCAGCGGGGGTGGCTCCTACGAGCAGTACTTC. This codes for CASSGGGSYEQYF.

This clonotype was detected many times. The DNA for the CDR3 is TGTGCCACCCCTAGGGGCTCGAACACCGGGGAGCTGTTTTTT. The encoded protein is CATPRGSNTGELFF. The chain carries TRBV12-3 or TRBV12-4 and TRBJ2-2, with a tentative D call TRBD1 (5 bases). The length of the CDR3 is 14 residues. Trimming pared 10 bases from V and 0 bases from J, leaving 12 bases between.

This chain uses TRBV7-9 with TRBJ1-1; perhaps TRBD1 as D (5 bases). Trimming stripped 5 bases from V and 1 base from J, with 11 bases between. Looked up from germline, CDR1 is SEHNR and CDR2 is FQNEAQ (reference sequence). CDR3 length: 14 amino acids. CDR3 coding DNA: TGTGCCAGCAGCCCCCAGGACACGAACACTGAAGCTTTCTTT. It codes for CASSPQDTNTEAFF.

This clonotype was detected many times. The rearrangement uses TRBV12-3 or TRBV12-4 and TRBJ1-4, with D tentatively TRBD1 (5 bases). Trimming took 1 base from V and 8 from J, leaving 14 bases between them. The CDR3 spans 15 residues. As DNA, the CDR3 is TGTGCCAGCAGTTTAGGACAGTCCGATTGGGAAAAACTGTTTTTT. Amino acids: CASSLGQSDWEKLFF.

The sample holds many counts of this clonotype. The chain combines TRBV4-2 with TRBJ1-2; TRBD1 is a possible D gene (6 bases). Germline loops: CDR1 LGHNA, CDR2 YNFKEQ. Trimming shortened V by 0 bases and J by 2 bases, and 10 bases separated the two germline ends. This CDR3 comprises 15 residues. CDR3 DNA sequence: TGTGCCAGCAGCCAAGATAGGGGGGTAAACTATGGCTACACCTTC. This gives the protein CASSQDRGVNYGYTF.

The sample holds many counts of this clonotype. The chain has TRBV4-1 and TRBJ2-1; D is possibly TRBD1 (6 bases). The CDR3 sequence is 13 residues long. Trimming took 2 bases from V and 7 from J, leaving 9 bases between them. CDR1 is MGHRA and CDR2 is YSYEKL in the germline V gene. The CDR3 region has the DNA TGCGCCAGCAGCCAAAACACAGGGAATGAGCAGTTCTTC. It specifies CASSQNTGNEQFF.

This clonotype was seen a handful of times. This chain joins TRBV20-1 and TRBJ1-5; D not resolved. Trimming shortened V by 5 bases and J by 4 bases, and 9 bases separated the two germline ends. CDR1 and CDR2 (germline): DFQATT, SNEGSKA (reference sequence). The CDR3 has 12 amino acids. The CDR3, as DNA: TGCAGTGCTCGGGATCCGAATCAGCCCCAGCATTTT. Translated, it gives CSARDPNQPQHF.

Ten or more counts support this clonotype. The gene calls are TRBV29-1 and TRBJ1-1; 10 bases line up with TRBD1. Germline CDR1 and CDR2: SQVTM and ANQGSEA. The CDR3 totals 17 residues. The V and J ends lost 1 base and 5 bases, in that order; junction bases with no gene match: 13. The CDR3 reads CSVEAWVLTGGETEAFF. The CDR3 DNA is TGCAGCGTTGAAGCTTGGGTCTTGACAGGGGGCGAAACTGAAGCTTTCTTT.

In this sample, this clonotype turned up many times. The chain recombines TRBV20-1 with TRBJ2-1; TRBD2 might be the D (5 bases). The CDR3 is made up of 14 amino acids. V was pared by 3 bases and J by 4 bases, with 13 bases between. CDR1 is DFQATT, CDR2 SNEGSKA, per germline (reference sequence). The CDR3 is CSASGDDQYNEQFF. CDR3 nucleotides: TGCAGTGCTAGCGGGGATGACCAATACAATGAGCAGTTCTTC.

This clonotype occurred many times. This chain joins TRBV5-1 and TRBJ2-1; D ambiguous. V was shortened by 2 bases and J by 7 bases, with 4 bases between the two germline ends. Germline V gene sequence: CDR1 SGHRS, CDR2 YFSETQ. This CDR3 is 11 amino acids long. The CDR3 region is CASSLANEQFF. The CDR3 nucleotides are TGCGCCAGCAGCTTAGCGAATGAGCAGTTCTTC. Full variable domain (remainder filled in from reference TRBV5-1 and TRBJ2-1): KAGVTQTPRYLIKTRGQQVTLSCSPISGHRSVSWYQQTPGQGLQFLFEYFSETQRNKGNFPGRFSGRQFSNSRSEMNVSTLELGDSALYLCASSLANEQFFGPGTRLTVL.

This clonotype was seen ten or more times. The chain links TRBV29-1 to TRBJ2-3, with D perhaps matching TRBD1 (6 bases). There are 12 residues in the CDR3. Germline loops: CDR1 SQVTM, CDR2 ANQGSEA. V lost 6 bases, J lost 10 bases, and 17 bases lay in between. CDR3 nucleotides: TGCAGCGTAGCAGGACAGTTCAGATCGCAGTATTTT. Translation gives CSVAGQFRSQYF.

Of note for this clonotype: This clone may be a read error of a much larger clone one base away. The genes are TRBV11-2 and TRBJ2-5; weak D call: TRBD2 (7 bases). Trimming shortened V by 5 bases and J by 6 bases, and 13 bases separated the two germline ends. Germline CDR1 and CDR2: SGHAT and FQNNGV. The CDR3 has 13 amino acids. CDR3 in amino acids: CASSPRGAKTQYF. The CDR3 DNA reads TGTGCCAGCAGCCCACGGGGGGCGAAGACCCAGTACTTC.

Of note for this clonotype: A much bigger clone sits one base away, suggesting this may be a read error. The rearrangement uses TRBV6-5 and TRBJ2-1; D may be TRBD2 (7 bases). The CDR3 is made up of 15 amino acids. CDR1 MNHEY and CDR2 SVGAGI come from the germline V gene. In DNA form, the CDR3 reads TGTGCCAGCAGTTACTCGCCTCAGCGGGACAAAGAGCAGTTCTTC. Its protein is CASSYSPQRDKEQFF.